The source of this T cell receptor (beta chain) is a study of CD8 T cells in Susac syndrome. Random-hexamer reverse transcription was applied to about 0.45 to 1 ug RNA. TCRdb recomputed calls from the immunoSEQ multiplex PCR reads with MiXCR, one row per CDR3 protein. This sample has 75,000 to 95,000 distinct CDR3 sequences, with 85% to 95% found just once. Sequencing of TCR beta was performed on blood CD8+ T cells and on blood CD4+ T cells. The junction had 3 bases not matched to a gene; V was cut back by 4 bases and J by 2 bases. The germline CDR1 and CDR2 sequences are SGHTA and FQGTGA. The CDR3 is 15 residues long.

The chain couples TRBV7-3 to TRBJ2-1, with 9 bases aligning to TRBD1. The sample consisted of CD8+ T cells from PBMCs. The receptor was derived from a human donor with Susac syndrome. The DNA for the CDR3 is TGTGCCAGCAGCTCGACAGGGGGAGCCTACAATGAGCAGTTCTTC. Its protein is CASSSTGGAYNEQFF. The full variable domain, with the rest looked up from reference TRBV7-3 and TRBJ2-1, is GAGVSQTPSNKVTEKGKYVELRCDPISGHTALYWYRQSLGQGPEFLIYFQGTGAADDSGLPNDRFFAVRPEGSVSTLKIQRTERGDSAVYLCASSSTGGAYNEQFFGPGTRLTVL.